The 2 T cell receptor beta chains listed next were all sequenced from one sample in a study of T cells in localized non-small cell lung cancer. This table comes from immunoSEQ multiplex PCR, and its TCRdb copy is limited to in-frame clones, with some not included. The sample lists more than 9,000 clones, approximately 48% seen once, with 4.2% in the top ten. Sequenced here: lymph node tissue, sampled before any cancer treatment. These TCRs come from a woman aged 35-70 years with stage II squamous cell lung carcinoma.

This chain joins TRBV6-7 and TRBJ1-2, with 9 nucleotides matching TRBD1. TRBV6-7 is treated as an ORF (open reading frame) with a function not yet certain. The CDR3 length is 16 residues. V shed 4 bases, J shed 3 bases, and the junction held 9 bases outside the gene matches. This chain's CDR3 is CASSLGQGFFDYGYTF. In DNA, the CDR3 is TGTGCCAGCAGTTTAGGACAGGGGTTTTTCGACTATGGCTACACCTTC.

This clone was observed once. The chain recombines TRBV5-1 with TRBJ2-1, with D possibly being TRBD1 or TRBD2 (5 bases each). Germline assignment: CDR1 SGHRS and CDR2 YFSETQ. With 0 bases removed from V and 8 bases from J, the gap between germline ends came to 15 bases. This CDR3 has 15 amino acids. The CDR3 loop reads CASSLAGDPPDEQFF. CDR3 nucleotides: TGCGCCAGCAGCTTGGCCGGGGACCCTCCTGATGAGCAGTTCTTC.